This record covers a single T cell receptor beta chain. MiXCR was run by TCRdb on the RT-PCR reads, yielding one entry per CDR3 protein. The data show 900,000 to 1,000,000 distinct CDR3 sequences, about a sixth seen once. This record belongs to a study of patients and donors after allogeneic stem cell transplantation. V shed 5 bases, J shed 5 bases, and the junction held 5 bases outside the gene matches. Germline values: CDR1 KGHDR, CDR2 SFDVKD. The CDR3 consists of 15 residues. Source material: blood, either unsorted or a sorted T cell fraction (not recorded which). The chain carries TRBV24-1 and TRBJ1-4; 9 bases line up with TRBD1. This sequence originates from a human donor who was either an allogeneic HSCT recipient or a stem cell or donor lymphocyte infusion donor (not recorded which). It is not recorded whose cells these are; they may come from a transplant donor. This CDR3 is CATSAGQGVNEKLFF. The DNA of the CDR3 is TGTGCCACCAGTGCGGGACAGGGCGTCAATGAAAAACTGTTTTTT.